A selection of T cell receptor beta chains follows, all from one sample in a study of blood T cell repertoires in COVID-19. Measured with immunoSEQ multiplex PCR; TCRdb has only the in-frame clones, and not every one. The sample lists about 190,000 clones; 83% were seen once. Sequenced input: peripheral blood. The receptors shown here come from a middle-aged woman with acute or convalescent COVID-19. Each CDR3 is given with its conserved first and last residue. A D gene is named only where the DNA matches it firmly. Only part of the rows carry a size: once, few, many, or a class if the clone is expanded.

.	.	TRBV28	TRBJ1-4	CASGPAGRNEKLFF	TGTGCCAGCGGCCCAGCAGGGCGTAATGAAAAACTGTTTTTT
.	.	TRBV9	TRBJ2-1	CASSSRSSSYNEQFF	TGTGCCAGCAGCTCCCGTTCTAGCTCCTACAATGAGCAGTTCTTC
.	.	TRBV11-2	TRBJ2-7	CASSLGRSGYEQYF	TGTGCCAGCAGCTTAGGGCGGTCGGGGTACGAGCAGTACTTC
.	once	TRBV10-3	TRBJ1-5	CAISEQGSGQPQHF	TGTGCCATCAGTGAACAGGGCTCAGGTCAGCCCCAGCATTTT
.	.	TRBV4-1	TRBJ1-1	CASSRGAGTEAFF	TGCGCCAGCAGCCGGGGCGCCGGCACTGAAGCTTTCTTT
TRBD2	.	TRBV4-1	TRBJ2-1	CASRRSGGVEQFF	TGCGCCAGCAGGCGGAGCGGGGGGGTTGAGCAGTTCTTC
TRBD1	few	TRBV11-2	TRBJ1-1	CASSRHTGGTEAFF	TGTGCCAGCAGCCGACATACAGGGGGCACTGAAGCTTTCTTT
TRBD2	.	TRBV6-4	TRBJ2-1	CASSESVRGTQFF	TGTGCCAGCAGTGAGTCGGTGCGGGGGACTCAGTTCTTC
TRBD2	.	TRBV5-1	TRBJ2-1	CASSQAALAGGGNEQFF	TGCGCCAGCAGCCAGGCGGCCCTAGCGGGGGGTGGTAATGAGCAGTTCTTC
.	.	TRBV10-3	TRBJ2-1	CAISIGQRGLSEQFF	TGTGCCATCAGCATTGGTCAAAGGGGCCTGAGTGAGCAGTTCTTC
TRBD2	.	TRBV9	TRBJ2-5	CASSVAGLAGETQYF	TGTGCCAGCAGCGTAGCGGGACTAGCGGGGGAGACCCAGTACTTC
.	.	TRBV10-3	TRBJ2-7	CAISDSELLYF	TGTGCCATCAGCGATTCGGAGCTGCTGTACTTC
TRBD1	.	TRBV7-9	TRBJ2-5	CASSTRTGEETQYF	TGTGCCAGCAGCACCCGGACAGGCGAAGAGACCCAGTACTTC
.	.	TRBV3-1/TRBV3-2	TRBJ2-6	CASSQGGRSYSGANVLTF	TGTGCCAGCAGCCAAGGGGGCAGATCCTACTCTGGGGCCAACGTCCTGACTTTC
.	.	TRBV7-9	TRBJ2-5	CASSPILGQKEETQYF	TGTGCCAGCAGCCCCATACTCGGACAGAAGGAAGAGACCCAGTACTTC
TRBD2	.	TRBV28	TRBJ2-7	CASSLYASGVTYEQYF	TGTGCCAGCAGTTTATATGCTAGCGGGGTCACCTACGAGCAGTACTTC
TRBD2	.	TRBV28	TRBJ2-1	CASLFRGGGAGRHNEQFF	TGTGCCAGCTTATTCCGGGGCGGGGGGGCCGGTCGGCACAATGAGCAGTTCTTC
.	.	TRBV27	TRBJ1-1	CASSFTGTNTEAFF	TGTGCCAGCAGTTTTACAGGGACGAACACTGAAGCTTTCTTT
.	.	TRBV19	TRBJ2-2	CASRVPLATGELFF	TGTGCCAGTAGGGTACCCCTGGCCACCGGGGAGCTGTTTTTT
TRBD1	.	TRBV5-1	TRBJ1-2	CASSLVTGGASGYTF	TGCGCCAGCAGCTTGGTAACAGGGGGCGCGTCTGGCTACACCTTC
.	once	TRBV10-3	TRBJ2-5	CAISERIGETQYF	TGTGCCATCAGTGAAAGAATCGGAGAGACCCAGTACTTC
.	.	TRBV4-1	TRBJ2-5	CASSDSSTYQETQYF	TGCGCCAGCAGCGACAGTTCTACGTACCAAGAGACCCAGTACTTC
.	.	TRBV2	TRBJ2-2	CASRRQLAHTGELFF	TGTGCCAGCAGACGACAGCTCGCGCACACCGGGGAGCTGTTTTTT
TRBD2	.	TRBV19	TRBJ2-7	CASSMGGAGALYEQYF	TGTGCCAGTAGTATGGGGGGAGCGGGAGCGTTGTACGAGCAGTACTTC
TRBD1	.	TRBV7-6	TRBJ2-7	CASSRTGASYEQYF	TGTGCCAGCAGCCGTACAGGGGCCTCCTACGAGCAGTACTTC
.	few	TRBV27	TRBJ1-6	CASSLARVWDNSPLHF	TGTGCCAGCAGTTTAGCCAGGGTTTGGGATAATTCACCCCTCCACTTT
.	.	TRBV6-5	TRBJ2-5	CASTLGGQQETQYF	TGTGCCAGCACCCTGGGGGGGCAGCAAGAGACCCAGTACTTC
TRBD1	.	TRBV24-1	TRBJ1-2	CATSDKEEDRVYGYTF	TGTGCCACCAGTGATAAGGAAGAGGACAGGGTGTATGGCTACACCTTC
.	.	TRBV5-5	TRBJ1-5	CASSPTGQSNQPQHF	TGTGCCAGCAGCCCAACCGGACAGAGCAATCAGCCCCAGCATTTT
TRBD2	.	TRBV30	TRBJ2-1	CACWTSGLGNEQFF	TGTGCCTGTTGGACTAGCGGCCTGGGCAATGAGCAGTTCTTC
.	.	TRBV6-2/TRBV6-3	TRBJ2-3	CASSLGTDTQYF	TGTGCCAGCAGTCTAGGAACAGATACGCAGTATTTT
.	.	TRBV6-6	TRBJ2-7	CASSTRAFPYEQYF	TGTGCCAGCAGCACGCGGGCTTTTCCCTACGAGCAGTACTTC
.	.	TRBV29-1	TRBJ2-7	CSVQASRGGQPYEQYF	TGCAGCGTCCAAGCCTCTAGGGGGGGCCAACCCTACGAGCAGTACTTC
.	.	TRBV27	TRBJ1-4	CASSLAPGSTNEKLFF	TGTGCCAGCAGTTTAGCCCCCGGGTCAACTAATGAAAAACTGTTTTTT
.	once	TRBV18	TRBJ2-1	CASSGGSTGVTYNEQFF	TGTGCCAGCTCAGGCGGATCGACGGGGGTTACCTACAATGAGCAGTTCTTC
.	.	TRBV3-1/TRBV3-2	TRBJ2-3	CASSRAGTSTDTQYF	TGTGCCAGCAGCCGGGCGGGGACTAGCACAGATACGCAGTATTTT
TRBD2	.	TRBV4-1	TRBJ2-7	CASSHGFLVAGGVYEQYF	TGCGCCAGCAGCCACGGGTTCCTAGTAGCGGGAGGGGTGTACGAGCAGTACTTC
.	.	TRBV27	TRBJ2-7	CASSLRGAGNLPYEQYF	TGTGCCAGCAGTTTACGAGGCGCAGGGAACCTTCCCTACGAGCAGTACTTC
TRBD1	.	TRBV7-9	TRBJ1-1	CASSTDRGWTEAFF	TGTGCCAGCAGCACAGACAGGGGGTGGACTGAAGCTTTCTTT
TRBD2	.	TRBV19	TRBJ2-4	CASTLDHPSGRRKGIQYF	TGTGCCAGTACCCTCGATCACCCTAGCGGGAGACGAAAGGGCATTCAGTACTTC
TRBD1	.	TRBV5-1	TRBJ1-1	CASPNRGQSLGWNTEAFF	TGCGCCAGCCCCAACCGGGGACAGTCGCTTGGATGGAACACTGAAGCTTTCTTT
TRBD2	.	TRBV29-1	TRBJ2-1	CSVDLTSGSSYNEQFF	TGCAGCGTTGATCTGACTAGCGGGAGCTCCTACAATGAGCAGTTCTTC
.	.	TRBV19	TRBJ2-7	CASTKRGGDEQYF	TGTGCCAGTACCAAAAGAGGGGGGGACGAGCAGTACTTC
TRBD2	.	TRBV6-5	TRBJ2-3	CAEAGEGTDTQYF	TGTGCAGAGGCGGGGGAGGGCACAGATACGCAGTATTTT
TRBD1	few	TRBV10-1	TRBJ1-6	CASSDDRAPYNSPLHF	TGCGCCAGCAGTGATGACAGGGCGCCCTATAATTCACCCCTCCACTTT